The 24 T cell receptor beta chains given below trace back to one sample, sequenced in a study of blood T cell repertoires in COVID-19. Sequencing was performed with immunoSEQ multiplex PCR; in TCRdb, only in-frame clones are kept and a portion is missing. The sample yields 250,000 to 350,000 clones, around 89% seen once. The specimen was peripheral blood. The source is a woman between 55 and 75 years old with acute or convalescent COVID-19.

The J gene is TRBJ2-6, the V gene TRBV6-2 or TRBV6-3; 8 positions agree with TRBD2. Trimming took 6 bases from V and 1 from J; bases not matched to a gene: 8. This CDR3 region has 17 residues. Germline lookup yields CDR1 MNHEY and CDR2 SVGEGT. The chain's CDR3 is CASSPAGGLSGANVLTF. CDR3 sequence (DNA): TGTGCCAGCAGCCCGGCGGGAGGCCTTTCTGGGGCCAACGTCCTGACTTTC.

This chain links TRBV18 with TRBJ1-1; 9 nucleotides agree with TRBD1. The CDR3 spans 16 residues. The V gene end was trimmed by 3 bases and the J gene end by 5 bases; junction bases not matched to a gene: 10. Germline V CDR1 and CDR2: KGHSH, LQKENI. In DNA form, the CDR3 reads TGTGCCAGCTCACCCACCGACAGGGGGTTAGTTACTGAAGCTTTCTTT. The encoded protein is CASSPTDRGLVTEAFF.

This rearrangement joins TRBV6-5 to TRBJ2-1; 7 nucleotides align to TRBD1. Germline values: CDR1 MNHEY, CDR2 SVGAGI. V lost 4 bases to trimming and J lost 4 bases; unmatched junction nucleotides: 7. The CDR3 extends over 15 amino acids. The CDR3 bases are TGTGCCAGCAGTTGGGACAGAGGCTTATACAATGAGCAGTTCTTC. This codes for CASSWDRGLYNEQFF.

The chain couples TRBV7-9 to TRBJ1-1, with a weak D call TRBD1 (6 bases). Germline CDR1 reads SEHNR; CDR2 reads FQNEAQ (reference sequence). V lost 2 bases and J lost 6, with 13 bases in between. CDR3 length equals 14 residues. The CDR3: CASSLLGAHSEAFF. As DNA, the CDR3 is TGTGCCAGCAGCTTACTGGGGGCGCATTCTGAAGCTTTCTTT.

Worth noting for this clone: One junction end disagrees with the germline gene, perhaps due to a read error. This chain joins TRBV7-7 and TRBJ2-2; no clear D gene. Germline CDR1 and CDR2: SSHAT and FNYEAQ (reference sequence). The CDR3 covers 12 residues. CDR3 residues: CASSLLTGELFF. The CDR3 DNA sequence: TGTGCTAGCAGCTTACTCACCGGGGAGCTGTTTTTT.

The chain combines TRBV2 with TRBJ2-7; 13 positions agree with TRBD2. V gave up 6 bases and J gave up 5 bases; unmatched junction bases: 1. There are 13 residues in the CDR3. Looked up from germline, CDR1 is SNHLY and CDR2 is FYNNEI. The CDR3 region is CASRGLAGDEQYF. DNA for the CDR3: TGTGCCAGCAGAGGACTAGCGGGAGACGAGCAGTACTTC.

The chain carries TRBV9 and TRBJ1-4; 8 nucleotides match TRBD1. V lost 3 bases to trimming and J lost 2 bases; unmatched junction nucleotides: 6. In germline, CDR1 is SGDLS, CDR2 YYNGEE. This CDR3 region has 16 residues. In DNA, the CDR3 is TGTGCCAGCAGCGGGGACAGGCTTGGGACTAATGAAAAACTGTTTTTT. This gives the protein CASSGDRLGTNEKLFF.

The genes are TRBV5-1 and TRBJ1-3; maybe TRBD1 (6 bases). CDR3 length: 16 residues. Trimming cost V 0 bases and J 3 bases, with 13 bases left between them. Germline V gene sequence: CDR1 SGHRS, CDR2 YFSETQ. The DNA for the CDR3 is TGCGCCAGCAGCTTGGCTGGCGGGGGCCGTGGAAACACCATATATTTT. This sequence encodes CASSLAGGGRGNTIYF.

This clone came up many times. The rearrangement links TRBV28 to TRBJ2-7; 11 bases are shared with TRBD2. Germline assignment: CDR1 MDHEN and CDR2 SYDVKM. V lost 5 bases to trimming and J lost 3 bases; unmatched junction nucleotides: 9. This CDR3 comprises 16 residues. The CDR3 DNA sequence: TGTGCCAGCAGTCCGAACCTTGGGACTAGCGGCTACGAGCAGTACTTC. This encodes CASSPNLGTSGYEQYF.

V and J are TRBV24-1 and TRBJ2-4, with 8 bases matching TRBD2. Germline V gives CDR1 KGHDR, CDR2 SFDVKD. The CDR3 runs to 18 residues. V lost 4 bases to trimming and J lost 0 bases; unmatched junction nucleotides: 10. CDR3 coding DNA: TGTGCCACCAGTGAACGGGGGGGGAAGCCTATAGCCAAAAACATTCAGTACTTC. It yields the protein CATSERGGKPIAKNIQYF.

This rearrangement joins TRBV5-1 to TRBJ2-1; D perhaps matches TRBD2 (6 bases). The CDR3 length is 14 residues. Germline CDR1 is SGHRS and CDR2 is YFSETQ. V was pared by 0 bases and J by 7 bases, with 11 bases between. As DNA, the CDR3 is TGCGCCAGCAGCTTGGTTGGAGGGGTAAATGAGCAGTTCTTC. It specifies CASSLVGGVNEQFF.

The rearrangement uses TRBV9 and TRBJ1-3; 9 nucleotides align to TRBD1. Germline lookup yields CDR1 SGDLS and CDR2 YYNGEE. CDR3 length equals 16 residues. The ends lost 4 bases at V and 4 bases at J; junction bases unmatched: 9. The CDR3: CASSPRTGAGGNTIYF. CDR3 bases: TGTGCCAGCAGCCCTAGGACAGGGGCAGGGGGAAACACCATATATTTT.

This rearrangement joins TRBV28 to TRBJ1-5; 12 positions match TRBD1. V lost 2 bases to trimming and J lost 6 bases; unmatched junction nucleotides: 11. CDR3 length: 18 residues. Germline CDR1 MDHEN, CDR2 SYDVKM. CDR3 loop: CASSLNRWGQGAVQPQHF. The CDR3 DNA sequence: TGTGCCAGCAGTTTAAATCGATGGGGACAGGGGGCGGTTCAGCCCCAGCATTTT.

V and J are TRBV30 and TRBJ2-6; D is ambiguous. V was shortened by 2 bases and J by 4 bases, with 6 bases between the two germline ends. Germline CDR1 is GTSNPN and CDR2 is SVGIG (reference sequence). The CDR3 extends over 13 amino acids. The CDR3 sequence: CAWSTRGANVLTF. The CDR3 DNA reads TGTGCCTGGAGTACCCGGGGGGCCAACGTCCTGACTTTC. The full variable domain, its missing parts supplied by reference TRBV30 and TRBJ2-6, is SQTIHQWPATLVQPVGSPLSLECTVEGTSNPNLYWYRQAAGRGLQLLFYSVGIGQISSEVPQNLSASRPQDRQFILSSKKLLLSDSGFYLCAWSTRGANVLTFGAGSRLTVL.

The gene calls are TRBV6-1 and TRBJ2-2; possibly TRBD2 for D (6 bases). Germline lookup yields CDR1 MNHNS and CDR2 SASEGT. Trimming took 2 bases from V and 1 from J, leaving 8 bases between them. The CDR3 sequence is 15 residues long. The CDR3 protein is CASSEPGENTGELFF. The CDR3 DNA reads TGTGCCAGCAGTGAACCGGGAGAGAACACCGGGGAGCTGTTTTTT.

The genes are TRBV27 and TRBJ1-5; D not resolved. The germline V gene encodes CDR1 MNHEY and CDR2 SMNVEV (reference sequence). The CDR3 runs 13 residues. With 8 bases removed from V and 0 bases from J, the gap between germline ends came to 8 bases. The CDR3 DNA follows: TGTGCCAGCGCTTCGGGTAGCAATCAGCCCCAGCATTTT. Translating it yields CASASGSNQPQHF.

CDR3 sequence reads: CAIRGQGTNEKLFF. CDR3 bases: TGTGCCATCAGAGGACAGGGGACTAATGAAAAACTGTTTTTT. The rearrangement links TRBV10-3 to TRBJ1-4; the match to TRBD1 covers 9 bases. CDR1 is ENHRY and CDR2 is SYGVKD in the germline V gene. V lost 6 bases and J lost 2; bases outside the gene matches: 1. This CDR3 region has 14 residues.

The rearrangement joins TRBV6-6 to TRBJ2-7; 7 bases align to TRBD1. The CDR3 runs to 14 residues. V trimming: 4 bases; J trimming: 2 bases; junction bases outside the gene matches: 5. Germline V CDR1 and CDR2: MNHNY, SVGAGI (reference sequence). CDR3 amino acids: CASSSTGEAYEQYF. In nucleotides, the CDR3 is TGTGCCAGCAGTTCCACAGGGGAAGCCTACGAGCAGTACTTC.

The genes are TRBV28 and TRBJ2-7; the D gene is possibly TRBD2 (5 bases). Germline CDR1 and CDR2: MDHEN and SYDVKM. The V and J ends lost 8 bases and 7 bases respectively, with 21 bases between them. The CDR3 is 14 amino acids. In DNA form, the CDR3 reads TGTGCCAGCCTAGAAGGGAGCGCCCTAGGGGAGCAGTACTTC. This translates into CASLEGSALGEQYF.

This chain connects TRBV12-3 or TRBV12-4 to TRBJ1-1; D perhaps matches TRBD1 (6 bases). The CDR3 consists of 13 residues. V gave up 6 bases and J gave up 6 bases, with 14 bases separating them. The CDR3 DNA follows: TGTGCCAGCAGCCCCACCAGGGGAGCTGAAGCTTTCTTT. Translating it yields CASSPTRGAEAFF.

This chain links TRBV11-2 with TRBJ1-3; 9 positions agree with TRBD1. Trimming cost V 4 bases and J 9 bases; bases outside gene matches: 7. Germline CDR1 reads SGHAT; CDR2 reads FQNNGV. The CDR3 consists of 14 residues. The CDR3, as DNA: TGTGCCAGCAGCTCCACAGGGGGCCTTGGCACCATATATTTT. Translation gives CASSSTGGLGTIYF.

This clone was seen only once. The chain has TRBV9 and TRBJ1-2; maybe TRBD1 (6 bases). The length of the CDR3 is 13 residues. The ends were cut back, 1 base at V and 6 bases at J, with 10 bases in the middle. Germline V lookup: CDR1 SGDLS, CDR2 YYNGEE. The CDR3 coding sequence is TGTGCCAGCAGCGTAAACAGGGCAGATGGCTACACCTTC. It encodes CASSVNRADGYTF.

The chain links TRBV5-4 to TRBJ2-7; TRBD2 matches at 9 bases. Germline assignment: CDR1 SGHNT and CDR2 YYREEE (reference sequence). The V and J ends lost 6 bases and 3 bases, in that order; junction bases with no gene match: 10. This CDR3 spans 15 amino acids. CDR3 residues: CASTLAGASLYEQYF. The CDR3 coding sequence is TGTGCCAGCACATTAGCGGGAGCCTCACTCTACGAGCAGTACTTC.

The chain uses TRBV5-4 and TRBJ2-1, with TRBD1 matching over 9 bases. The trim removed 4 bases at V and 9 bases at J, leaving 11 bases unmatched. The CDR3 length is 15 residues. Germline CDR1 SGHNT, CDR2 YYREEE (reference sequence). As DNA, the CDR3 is TGTGCCAGCAGCGACCGGGACAGGGCTAGCTTTGAGCAGTTCTTC. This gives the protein CASSDRDRASFEQFF.